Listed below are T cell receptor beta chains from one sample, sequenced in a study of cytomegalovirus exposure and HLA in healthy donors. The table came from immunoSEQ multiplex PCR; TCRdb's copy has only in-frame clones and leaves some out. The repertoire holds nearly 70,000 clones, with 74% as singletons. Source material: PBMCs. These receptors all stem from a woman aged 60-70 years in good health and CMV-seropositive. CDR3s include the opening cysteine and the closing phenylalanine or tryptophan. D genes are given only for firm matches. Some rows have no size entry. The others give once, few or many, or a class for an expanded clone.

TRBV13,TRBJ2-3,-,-,TGTGCCAGCAGCTTAGCGGAGGTACTCACAGATACGCAGTATTTT,CASSLAEVLTDTQYF
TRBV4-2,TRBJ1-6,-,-,TGTGCCAGCAGCCAAGATAATGGGGGGTACTCCTATAATTCACCCCTCCACTTT,CASSQDNGGYSYNSPLHF
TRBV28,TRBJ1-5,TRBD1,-,TGTGCCAGCAGCTGGGACAGGGGTGTGGGGCCCCAGCATTTT,CASSWDRGVGPQHF
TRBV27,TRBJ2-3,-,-,TGTGCCAGCAGTTTTGGCAGGGGACGGAGGACAGATACGCAGTATTTT,CASSFGRGRRTDTQYF
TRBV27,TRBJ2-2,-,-,TGTGCCAGCAGTTGGACCGGTGGGAGCACCGGGGAGCTGTTTTTT,CASSWTGGSTGELFF
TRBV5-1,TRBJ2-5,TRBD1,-,TGCGCCAGAGGGGGGGGACAGGGTGTAGGAGAGACCCAGTACTTC,CARGGGQGVGETQYF
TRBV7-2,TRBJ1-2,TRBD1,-,TGTGCCAGCAGCGATCCGGGACAGGGGCACTATGGCTACACCTTC,CASSDPGQGHYGYTF
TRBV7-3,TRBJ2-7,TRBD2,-,TGTGCCAGCAGCTTATGGCGGGGGAAAGAGCAGTACTTC,CASSLWRGKEQYF
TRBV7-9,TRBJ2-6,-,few,TGTGCCAGCGATGAGGGAGCTGGGGCCAACGTCCTGACTTTC,CASDEGAGANVLTF
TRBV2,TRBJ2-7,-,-,TGTGCCACCAGGGAGGAGACTAGACGATACGAGCAGTACTTC,CATREETRRYEQYF
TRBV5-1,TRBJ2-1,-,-,TGCGCCAGCAGCCCCGGTGTTAGCGTCGCTGAGCAGTTCTTC,CASSPGVSVAEQFF
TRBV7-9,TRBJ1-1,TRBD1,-,TGTGCCAGCAGCTTAGTGAAGGGACAGCGGCGGTTTAGCACTGAAGCTTTCTTT,CASSLVKGQRRFSTEAFF
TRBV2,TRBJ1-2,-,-,TGTGCCAGCAGTGACGGCTATGGCTACACCTTC,CASSDGYGYTF
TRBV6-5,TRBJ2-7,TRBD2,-,TGTGCCAGCAGAAGCGGGGGGCTCTCCTACGAGCAGTACTTC,CASRSGGLSYEQYF
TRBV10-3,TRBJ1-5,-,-,TGTGCCATCAGTGAGTCCAACGGGGGGGCGAGGAATCAGCCCCAGCATTTT,CAISESNGGARNQPQHF
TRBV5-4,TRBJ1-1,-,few,TGTGCCAGCAGCTTGGTCGGACAGTTGAACACTGAAGCTTTCTTT,CASSLVGQLNTEAFF
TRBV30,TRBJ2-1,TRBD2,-,TGTGCCTGGAGAACGGGAGGGCAAGGTCACTTCTTC,CAWRTGGQGHFF
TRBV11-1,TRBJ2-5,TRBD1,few,TGTGCCAGCAGCTTAAACAGGGGACCACTACTAGGGGAGACCCAGTACTTC,CASSLNRGPLLGETQYF
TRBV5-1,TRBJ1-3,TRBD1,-,TGCGCCAGCAGGTGGGACAGGGGGCTTGGAAACACCATATATTTT,CASRWDRGLGNTIYF
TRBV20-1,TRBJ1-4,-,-,TGCAGTGTGGACAAGAAAGAAAAACTGTTTTTT,CSVDKKEKLFF
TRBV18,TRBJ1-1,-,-,TGTGCCAGCTCCGGCGCAACGGGCACTGAAGCTTTCTTT,CASSGATGTEAFF
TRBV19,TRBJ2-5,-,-,TGTGCCAGTACCCCCCGCGTCGAGCTACAAGAGACCCAGTACTTC,CASTPRVELQETQYF
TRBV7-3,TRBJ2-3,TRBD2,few,TGTGCCAGCAGCCTGGGGACTAGCGGGGGGTCCACAGATACGCAGTATTTT,CASSLGTSGGSTDTQYF
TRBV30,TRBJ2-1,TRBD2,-,TGTGCCTGGAGTAAGCGACTAGCGGGGTACAATGAGCAGTTCTTC,CAWSKRLAGYNEQFF
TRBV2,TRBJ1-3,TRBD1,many,TGTGCCAGCAGCAGACAGGGAACTAGCTCTGGAAACACCATATATTTT,CASSRQGTSSGNTIYF
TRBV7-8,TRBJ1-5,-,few,TGTGCCAGCAGCCTTCAGGAGGCCCGTTATAGCAATCAGCCCCAGCATTTT,CASSLQEARYSNQPQHF
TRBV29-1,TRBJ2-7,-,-,TGCAGCGTCGCATCAGTTTCCTCGGGGGAGCAGTACTTC,CSVASVSSGEQYF
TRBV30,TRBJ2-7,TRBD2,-,TGTGCCTGGAGTGTATGGGGGGGCGAGCAGTACTTC,CAWSVWGGEQYF
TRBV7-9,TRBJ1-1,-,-,TGTGCCGGCGGGATCATGAACACTGAAGCTTTCTTT,CAGGIMNTEAFF
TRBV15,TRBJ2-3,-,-,TGTGCCACCAGTTTTCAGTCAGATACGCAGTATTTT,CATSFQSDTQYF
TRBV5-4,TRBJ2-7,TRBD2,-,TGTGCCAGCAGCTTGGAGGGACTAGCGGGGAGGGAGCAGTACTTC,CASSLEGLAGREQYF
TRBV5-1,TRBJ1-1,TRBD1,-,TGCGCCAGCAGCGCTCGGACAGGGGAGACTGAAGCTTTCTTT,CASSARTGETEAFF
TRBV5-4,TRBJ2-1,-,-,TGTGCCAGCAGCCGGGGGACAGCTTACAATGAGCAGTTCTTC,CASSRGTAYNEQFF
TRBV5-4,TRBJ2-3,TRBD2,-,TGTGCCAGCAGCCGAAGCGGGGGGGCCGGGGATACGCAGTATTTT,CASSRSGGAGDTQYF
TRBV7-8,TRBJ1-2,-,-,TGTGCCAGCAGCTTAGTTCCGGGGATGGTTAACTATGGCTACACCTTC,CASSLVPGMVNYGYTF
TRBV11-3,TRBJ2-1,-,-,TGTGCCAGCAGCTTATACGGGATGAATGAGCAGTTCTTC,CASSLYGMNEQFF
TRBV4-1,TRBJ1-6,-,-,TGCGCCAGCAGCCCAAGAGGACAGCTTAATTCACCCCTCCACTTT,CASSPRGQLNSPLHF
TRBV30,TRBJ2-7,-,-,TGTGCCTGGACCCCGCGGGTCACCGGGAACTCCTACGAGCAGTACTTC,CAWTPRVTGNSYEQYF
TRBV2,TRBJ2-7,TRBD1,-,TGTGCCAGCAGCTCCGGGACAGGGGCCTACGAGCAGTACTTC,CASSSGTGAYEQYF
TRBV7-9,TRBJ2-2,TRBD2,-,TGTGCCAGCAGCCCAAGGACTAGCGGGGGGGTGAACACCGGGGAGCTGTTTTTT,CASSPRTSGGVNTGELFF
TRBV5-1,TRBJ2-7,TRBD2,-,TGCGCCAGCAGCTCCGGGGGGGGGACGTTCTACGAGCAGTACTTC,CASSSGGGTFYEQYF
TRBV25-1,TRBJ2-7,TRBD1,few,TGTGCCAGCAGTGCCCAAAGGGACAGGGGTTCCTACGAGCAGTACTTC,CASSAQRDRGSYEQYF
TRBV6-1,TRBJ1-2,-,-,TGTGCCAGCAGTGAAAAGGGGGGGCCCAGGTCCTATGGCTACACCTTC,CASSEKGGPRSYGYTF
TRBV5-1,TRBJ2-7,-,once,TGCGCCAGCAGCTTGGTACAGGGTGCTACCGAGCAGTACTTC,CASSLVQGATEQYF
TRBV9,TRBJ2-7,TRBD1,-,TGTGCCAGCAGCCCGTCGACAGGGACCTACGAGCAGTACTTC,CASSPSTGTYEQYF